The 19 T cell receptor beta chains listed next were all sequenced from one sample in a study of cytomegalovirus exposure and HLA in healthy donors. Primers: 60 Vbeta forward and 13 Jbeta reverse. Repertoires were generated with immunoSEQ multiplex PCR, while TCRdb's copy carries only in-frame clones and drops some. The table records some 140,000 clones, more than 70% of them present only once. The sequenced sample consisted of PBMCs. All receptors derive from a woman aged 30 to 39 in good health and CMV-seropositive.

The chain carries TRBV29-1 and TRBJ2-6, with TRBD2 as a possible D gene (6 bases). Trimming pared 2 bases from V and 1 base from J, leaving 9 bases between. CDR1 SQVTM and CDR2 ANQGSEA come from the germline V gene. The CDR3 runs to 15 residues. CDR3: CSVETEGSGANVLTF. CDR3 DNA: TGCAGCGTTGAAACGGAGGGATCTGGGGCCAACGTCCTGACTTTC. Full variable domain (missing parts from reference TRBV29-1 and TRBJ2-6): SAVISQKPSRDICQRGTSLTIQCQVDSQVTMMFWYRQQPGQSLTLIATANQGSEATYESGFVIDKFPISRPNLTFSTLTVSNMSPEDSSIYLCSVETEGSGANVLTFGAGSRLTVL.

The chain has TRBV6-6 and TRBJ2-2, with 8 nucleotides matching TRBD2. This CDR3 has 16 residues. CDR1 MNHNY and CDR2 SVGAGI come from the germline V gene (reference sequence). Losses at the gene ends were 5 bases for V and 7 bases for J; bases not matched to a gene: 12. The DNA for the CDR3 is TGTGCCAGCAGTCCCACGGGGGGGGGCATTGGCGGGGAGCTGTTTTTT. Translation gives CASSPTGGGIGGELFF.

This clone was observed a single time. A read error may account for a junction end that differs from germline. This chain joins TRBV27 and TRBJ1-2, with D possibly matching TRBD1 (5 bases). The CDR3 is made up of 13 amino acids. Germline-derived CDR1 and CDR2 are MNHEY and SMNVEV (reference sequence). The DNA for the CDR3 is TGTGCCAGCAGGCCCTCGGGGGTCTATGGCCACACCTTC. It is translated as CASRPSGVYGHTF.

This clone was counted a single time. This chain's CDR3 is CASSRDYSSTDTQYF. CDR3 nucleotide sequence: TGTGCCAGCAGCAGGGACTACTCTAGCACAGATACGCAGTATTTT. The chain recombines TRBV5-4 with TRBJ2-3; 7 positions match TRBD2. This CDR3 spans 15 amino acids. The germline gives CDR1 SGHNT, CDR2 YYREEE (reference sequence). With 4 bases clipped from V and 0 bases from J, the junction kept 5 bases outside the gene matches.

The chain employs TRBV5-5 and TRBJ2-6; 7 positions match TRBD1. Unmatched junction bases numbered 9, after V lost 2 bases and J lost 4 bases. In germline, CDR1 is SGHKS, CDR2 YYEKEE (reference sequence). The CDR3 sequence is 17 residues long. CDR3: CASSLQGILLGANVLTF. Written as DNA, the CDR3 is TGTGCCAGCAGCTTACAGGGGATCCTCTTGGGGGCCAACGTCCTGACTTTC.

A few counts support this clone. Different DNA sequences within this sample yield the same CDR3. The rearrangement joins TRBV14 to TRBJ1-1; D unclear. CDR3 length: 13 amino acids. V lost 5 bases to trimming and J lost 4 bases, with 11 bases between them. The germline gives CDR1 SGHDN, CDR2 FVKESK. DNA of the CDR3: TGTGCCAGCAGCGTAACATCAGGCACTGAAGCTTTCTTT. Encoded protein: CASSVTSGTEAFF.

The V and J genes are TRBV27 and TRBJ1-1, with D possibly TRBD1 on 6 matching bases. The CDR3 extends over 15 amino acids. Germline CDR1 MNHEY, CDR2 SMNVEV (reference sequence). The V end was cut by 3 bases, the J end by 1 base, with 12 bases between. In DNA form, the CDR3 reads TGTGCCAGCAGTTTCGGGGGGGCAGGGAACACTGAAGCTTTCTTT. Residues: CASSFGGAGNTEAFF.

The rearrangement uses TRBV15 and TRBJ2-7, with a possible D match to TRBD1 (6 bases). The V end was cut by 3 bases, the J end by 2 bases, with 17 bases between. This CDR3 region has 16 residues. Germline loops: CDR1 LNHNV, CDR2 YYDKDF (reference sequence). Written as DNA, the CDR3 is TGTGCCACCAGCAGGAGTTCCGGGACATCTGCCTACGAGCAGTACTTC. Its translation is CATSRSSGTSAYEQYF.

V usage is TRBV5-1 and J usage is TRBJ1-4; perhaps TRBD1 as D (6 bases). Germline V gene lookup returns CDR1 SGHRS and CDR2 YFSETQ. The V end lost 0 bases, the J end lost 2 bases, and 11 bases lay between the germline ends. The CDR3 contains 16 residues. The CDR3 protein is CASSLGGHSTNEKLFF. The DNA for the CDR3 is TGCGCCAGCAGCTTGGGGGGACACAGCACTAATGAAAAACTGTTTTTT.

This chain connects TRBV2 to TRBJ1-2; possible D gene TRBD1, 6 bases. V was cut by 8 bases and J by 2 bases, with 12 bases left in between. The CDR3 has 13 residues. Germline loops: CDR1 SNHLY, CDR2 FYNNEI. CDR3 loop: CASAAGQNYGYTF. CDR3 coding DNA: TGTGCCAGCGCCGCCGGACAGAACTATGGCTACACCTTC.

The gene calls are TRBV10-3 and TRBJ2-3, with D possibly being TRBD1 (6 bases). V lost 4 bases, J lost 3 bases, and 8 bases lay in between. The germline gives CDR1 ENHRY, CDR2 SYGVKD. The CDR3 covers 13 residues. DNA for the CDR3: TGTGCCATCAGTGCCACAGGGACAGATACGCAGTATTTT. Translated: CAISATGTDTQYF.

The chain joins TRBV2 to TRBJ1-4, with 8 bases aligning to TRBD1. From germline, CDR1 is SNHLY and CDR2 FYNNEI. Trimming cost V 8 bases and J 7 bases; bases outside gene matches: 12. There are 15 residues in the CDR3. The CDR3 region has the DNA TGTGCCAGCCTTCCCCGGACAGGGCCAGGTGAAAAACTGTTTTTT. This codes for CASLPRTGPGEKLFF.

CDR3 nucleotides: TGTGCCAGCAAAGGGGTTTCCTACAATGAGCAGTTCTTC. This sequence encodes CASKGVSYNEQFF. The chain is built from TRBV5-6 and TRBJ2-1; TRBD1 is a possible D gene (5 bases). The germline V gene has CDR1 SGHDT and CDR2 YYEEEE. This CDR3 is 13 amino acids long. Trimming left V 6 bases short and J 1 base short, with 8 bases between.

The genes are TRBV4-1 and TRBJ2-1, with D maybe TRBD2 (6 bases). The CDR3 spans 17 residues. CDR1 MGHRA and CDR2 YSYEKL come from the germline V gene. V was shortened by 3 bases and J by 0 bases, with 15 bases between the two germline ends. The CDR3 spells CASSHSGDLSSYNEQFF. DNA of the CDR3: TGCGCCAGCAGCCACTCGGGGGACCTTAGCTCCTACAATGAGCAGTTCTTC.

This clone was counted between two and nine times. V gene TRBV29-1 combines with J gene TRBJ1-4, with 7 bases lining up with TRBD1. Germline V gene sequence: CDR1 SQVTM, CDR2 ANQGSEA. V lost 4 bases, J lost 1 base, and 6 bases stayed unmatched. This CDR3 is built from 15 residues. CDR3 protein: CSVVTGVGTNEKLFF. The CDR3 coding sequence is TGCAGCGTTGTAACAGGGGTTGGAACTAATGAAAAACTGTTTTTT.

The V and J genes are TRBV14 and TRBJ2-1, with TRBD2 identical over 7 bases. Germline V lookup: CDR1 SGHDN, CDR2 FVKESK. The CDR3 is 16 residues long. V shed 5 bases, J shed 7 bases, and the junction held 14 bases outside the gene matches. The CDR3 nucleotides are TGTGCCAGCAGCGGACTAGTTCCGGAACGGAAAAATGAGCAGTTCTTC. Residues: CASSGLVPERKNEQFF.

This clone was seen only once. V usage is TRBV28 and J usage is TRBJ1-2; maybe TRBD1 (6 bases). V dropped 7 bases and J dropped 6 bases, with 15 bases sitting between them. The CDR3 covers 13 residues. Germline lookup yields CDR1 MDHEN and CDR2 SYDVKM. The CDR3 here is CASKGGAENGYTF. The CDR3, as DNA: TGTGCCAGCAAGGGGGGGGCGGAGAATGGCTACACCTTC.

The chain couples TRBV19 to TRBJ1-1; no firm D call. The V gene's germline CDR1 is LNHDA and CDR2 SQIVND (reference sequence). Deletions cut 6 bases from V and 0 bases from J, with 5 bases between. CDR3 size: 12 residues. The CDR3 here is CASSVLNTEAFF. The CDR3 DNA is TGTGCCAGTAGCGTTTTGAACACTGAAGCTTTCTTT.

The V gene is TRBV27, the J gene TRBJ2-2; TRBD1 agrees at 8 bases. This CDR3 spans 14 amino acids. CDR1 is MNHEY, CDR2 SMNVEV, per germline (reference sequence). J lost 6 bases, V lost 6 bases, and 6 bases had no gene match. CDR3 protein: CASSPLQGAGELFF. The CDR3 DNA reads TGTGCCAGCAGCCCCCTACAGGGGGCCGGGGAGCTGTTTTTT.